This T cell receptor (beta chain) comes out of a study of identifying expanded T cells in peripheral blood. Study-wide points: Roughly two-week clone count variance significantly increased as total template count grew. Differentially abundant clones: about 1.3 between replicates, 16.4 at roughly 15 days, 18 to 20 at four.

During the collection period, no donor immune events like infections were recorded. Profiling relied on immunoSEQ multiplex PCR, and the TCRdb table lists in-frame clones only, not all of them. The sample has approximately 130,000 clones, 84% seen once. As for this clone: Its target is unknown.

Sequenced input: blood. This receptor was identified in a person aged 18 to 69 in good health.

The CDR3 reads CASSYQLAGGLNEQFF. CDR3 in DNA: TGCGCCAGCAGTTATCAACTAGCGGGGGGTCTGAATGAGCAGTTCTTC. V usage is TRBV5-1 and J usage is TRBJ2-1; TRBD2 matches at 12 bases. The ends lost 5 bases at V and 7 bases at J; junction bases unmatched: 10. Germline V CDR1 and CDR2: SGHRS, YFSETQ. This CDR3 spans 16 amino acids.